What follows is one TCR beta chain and its context. What antigen it recognizes has not been identified. It has no much larger one-base neighbor in the sample; base qualities were not kept. This specimen belongs to a study of cytomegalovirus exposure and HLA in healthy donors (dated by TCRdb to about 2017). In the study overall: An earlier analysis of about 560 of the donors reported 250 to 300 Gb of sequence data and 117 million unique TCR beta sequences obtained from some 170 million T cells. An early release covering approximately 600 HLA-typed donors comprised roughly 300 gigabases of sequencing data and tens of millions of unique TCR sequences. The genetic ancestry cluster associated with self-reported Caucasian donors included over 80% of the roughly 390 genotyped donors. The study was designed to test whether signatures of past pathogen exposure could be identified by cataloging public T cell receptors. Using immunosequencing, the study profiled T cell repertoires from approximately 700 subjects and related those repertoires to cytomegalovirus serostatus. In addition to the first cohort of several hundred subjects, a separate validation cohort of 120 different subjects was used. High-throughput TCR immunosequencing, statistical association of individual TCRs with disease status, and machine learning were combined to predict cytomegalovirus infection status. In a later analysis, previously published TCR beta repertoires from 550 to 700 donors were re-analyzed and high-resolution HLA genotyping was added so that TCR occurrence patterns could be studied. Rather than using new phenotypic data, the later analysis identified candidate immune exposures from TCR beta sequences and from how often those sequences occurred across donors. In an earlier analysis of 500 to 650 of the donors, high-throughput TCR beta sequencing was used to judge whether each TCR beta V gene segment behaved as functional or pseudogenic. Donor age, sex, ethnicity and CMV serostatus were collected together with the repertoire data. Genome-wide SNP genotypes for about 60% of the roughly 670 donors were used in a later genetic analysis, which treated that subset as a discovery cohort. Every discovery cohort repertoire had been produced on one sequencing platform. Both class I and class II loci were covered by HLA typing, at four-digit resolution. Typing coverage differed by locus: A, B, C, DRB1 and DQB1 were typed in roughly 620-630 donors, DQA1 in 500 to 550, DPA1 in nearly 610, and DPB1 in approximately 450. Because of strong linkage in the cohort, five DR-DQ haplotypes were treated as single units for association and clustering. On average, around 200,000 unique TCR beta nucleotide sequences were sequenced per donor among several hundred genotyped donors of the cohort, with 15% to 20% of those sequences being non-productive.

Receptor libraries were prepared by the immunoSEQ multiplex PCR assay. A mixture of 60 forward primers for TCR Vbeta segments and 13 reverse primers for TCR Jbeta segments was used in the multiplex PCR. A multiplex PCR assay on genomic DNA amplified the CDR3 region of rearranged TCR beta genes. On the Illumina HiSeq System, the amplified TCR beta libraries were sequenced as 87-base-pair reads. The paper's data handling went like this. A later analysis tallied about 77 million unique TCR beta chains across the 666 repertoires, and approximately 12 million of those chains were shared by two or more donors. Raw reads were error-corrected and collapsed into unique sequences by a nearest-neighbor algorithm in which closely related sequences were merged to remove PCR and sequencing errors. V, D and J gene segments were assigned by aligning CDR3 sequences to IMGT reference sequences. For a sequence to be retained, a match of at least six nucleotides to both a V gene segment and a J gene segment was required. A rearrangement was called productive if the CDR3 had no stop codons and remained in frame with V and J, and every other rearrangement was called non-productive. CDR3 was defined according to IMGT convention as the region running from the second conserved V-encoded cysteine to the conserved J-encoded phenylalanine. Sequences without an unambiguous match to a single V gene segment were excluded from the earlier analysis of over 500 of the donors. An earlier analysis of some 500 of the donors classified V segments as functional when productive rearrangements were above 56.7% and as segregating when the standard deviation between donors was above 5%. A statistical classification framework was built for diagnosing cytomegalovirus status from the catalog of TCR beta chain sequences. In a later analysis, V and J genes were assigned by comparing TCR nucleotide sequences against IMGT/GENE-DB human TR gene sequences. Using the TCRdist pipeline, a later analysis assigned CDR3 sequences along with most-parsimonious VDJ recombination scenarios. In a later analysis, each TCR beta chain was defined by its CDR3 amino acid sequence together with its V-gene family, and reads lacking a unique V-gene family were excluded. To address suspected cross-contamination and a sequencing artifact, a later analysis removed 450 to 700 highly shared, low-generation-probability nucleotide sequences. For each public chain, a later analysis derived a clonal expansion index from normalized ranks of inferred template counts within each repertoire. Generation probabilities in a later analysis came from a VDJ recombination model fitted to out-of-frame rearrangements, and those results were checked against IGoR. In a later analysis, hypergeometric tests were used to score TCR-TCR, TCR-HLA and TCR-CMV co-occurrence, with a repertoire-size bias correction applied to TCR pairs. In a later analysis, false discovery rates were estimated by permuting HLA or CMV assignments 20 times. In a later analysis, co-occurring TCRs were grouped using DBSCAN, with TCRdist sequence similarity added in when clustering inside HLA-allele-positive subsets. Repertoires with fewer than 30,000 or more than 120,000 public chains, plus five repertoires with anomalous nucleotide sharing, were excluded from co-occurrence clustering. TCRdb obtained this table from immuneACCESS and retained in-frame rearrangements with V and J assigned. These tables miss some clones; where compared with another copy, unresolved V genes account for less than half of the shortfall, and the remainder is unexplained. D and trimming come from the DNA, and the V and J calls and clone size come from that table. The sample records about 140,000 clones, approximately 80% of which are singletons. The ten largest clones add up to about 4.4% of the sample.

What the study reported, not specific to this receptor: A further reported finding was that TCR beta sequences accurately predicted the HLA-A and HLA-B alleles for most subjects in the first cohort. In an earlier analysis of about 600 of the donors, most TCR beta V segments appeared in productive rearrangements about 87% or about 30% of the time, broadly matching IMGT annotations. Cytomegalovirus status was reported to be diagnosed by the classifier with high specificity and sensitivity in both the original and validation cohorts. The authors suggested that the approach could potentially be extended to other disease states and immunological phenotypes. A later analysis found that TCR association rates varied across HLA loci, with DRB1 alleles showing the most associated TCRs and HLA-C alleles the fewest. While some public TCRs were present in many individuals, most TCR sequences turned up only very rarely across donors. Correlated functional status among segregating V segments might reflect linkage disequilibrium, but an unknown experimental factor could not be ruled out. Most CMV-associated TCR beta chains appeared to be HLA-restricted in a later analysis, and the HLA associations seemed to be driven largely by CMV exposure. CMV serostatus was the only immune exposure information available for the cohort. In a later genetic analysis, fewer N-insertions in productive TCRs were reported among donors in an Asian-associated ancestry cluster than the approximately 710-donor mean. In a later analysis, over 15,000 TCR beta sequences were associated with specific HLA alleles at a false discovery rate of 0.05. Because HLA typing was missing for some donors at each locus, association tests included only the typed subset. When HLA alleles, especially DR and DQ, strongly co-occurred, attributing TCR associations to individual alleles was difficult. Several of the top co-occurrence clusters appeared to be linked to parvovirus B19, influenza, CMV and Epstein-Barr virus, according to a later analysis. The sequencing pipeline was judged likely to have produced a cluster of highly shared sequence variants as a technical artifact. In a later genetic analysis, a missense DCLRE1C variant was associated with V-gene and J-gene trimming of TCR beta chains, and the association was replicated in an independent cohort. A total of 150 or so TCR beta chains were listed by the study as associated with cytomegalovirus. Some IMGT-functional V segments, including TRBV6-2 and TRBV6-3, could not be told apart with the 87-base-pair reads, so those segments were excluded. Three of the identified cytomegalovirus-associated TCR beta chains were confirmed in vitro to be specific for cytomegalovirus antigens. Only TCR beta chains were sequenced in this cohort, and the absence of alpha or paired-chain data limited detectable features. Sequencing depth was assumed to be roughly uniform across donors in the presence/absence analyses, though that assumption may not hold. The earlier analysis of approximately 560 of the donors excluded 15 to 20 rarely observed V segments, including chromosome 9 orphons, because counts were too low. In a later analysis, HLA-associated TCR beta chains were found to be more clonally expanded and to have lower generation probabilities than equally common non-associated chains.

For CDR1 and CDR2, the germline V gene lists SGHTA and FQGNSA. V trim: 3 bases; J trim: 4 bases; unmatched bases: 6. The CDR3 runs 15 amino acids, cysteine and phenylalanine included. This entry keeps only the CDR3 DNA: 45 bases, framed from base 1. The cohort comprised more than 550 healthy bone marrow donors. At the time of sampling, every cohort member was nominally healthy, though immune exposures that went unrecorded were likely present. The donor was CMV seronegative and belonged to the group of 350 or so seronegative cohort members. A peripheral blood sample was provided by each donor, and peripheral blood mononuclear cells were used for TCR beta sequencing. Genomic DNA extraction from the blood cell samples was performed with the Qiagen DNeasy Blood Extraction Kit.

This sequence originates from a man in his forties or fifties in good health and CMV-seronegative. Sample: PBMCs. The V and J genes are TRBV7-2 and TRBJ1-3, and TRBD1 matches 7 of the central bases. The DNA is TGTGCCAGCAGCTTCCGGGACAGTGGAGGAAACACCATATATTTT. Translation gives CASSFRDSGGNTIYF. The CDR3, completed at both ends by the reference TRBV7-2 and TRBJ1-3 genes, gives the full variable domain GAGVSQSPSNKVTEKGKDVELRCDPISGHTALYWYRQSLGQGLEFLIYFQGNSAPDKSGLPSDRFSAERTGGSVSTLTIQRTQQEDSAVYLCASSFRDSGGNTIYFGEGSWLTVV.